This entry concerns a single T cell receptor (beta chain). Per the study methods: Amplification of reference gene primers provided the estimated nucleated cell counts. TCRdb keeps only in-frame clones here, not all; method: immunoSEQ multiplex PCR. The D gene and trimming were derived from the DNA, and the V and J assignments and clone size from that table. The sample shows a few hundred thousand clones, roughly 84% of them seen only once. The data were obtained in a study of blood T cell repertoires in COVID-19. About the research overall: The cDNA or gDNA used as material had been derived from T cells, B-cell-depleted T cells, or PBMCs.

In assigning cohorts, the study relied on participant-reported clinical history. CDR1 MGHRA and CDR2 YSYEKL come from the germline V gene. The V end was cut by 1 base, the J end by 5 bases, with 14 bases between. The CDR3 has 15 amino acids. The specimen was PBMCs or T cells enriched from blood (not recorded which). The origin of this receptor is a man between 25 and 39 years old in a cohort exposed to, infected with or recovered from COVID-19 (not recorded which). The chain employs TRBV4-1 and TRBJ1-2; a weak D match, TRBD1 (6 bases). The CDR3 DNA is TGCGCCAGCAGCCAAGGGCAGGGGAACCTATATGGCTACACCTTC. Amino acid sequence: CASSQGQGNLYGYTF.